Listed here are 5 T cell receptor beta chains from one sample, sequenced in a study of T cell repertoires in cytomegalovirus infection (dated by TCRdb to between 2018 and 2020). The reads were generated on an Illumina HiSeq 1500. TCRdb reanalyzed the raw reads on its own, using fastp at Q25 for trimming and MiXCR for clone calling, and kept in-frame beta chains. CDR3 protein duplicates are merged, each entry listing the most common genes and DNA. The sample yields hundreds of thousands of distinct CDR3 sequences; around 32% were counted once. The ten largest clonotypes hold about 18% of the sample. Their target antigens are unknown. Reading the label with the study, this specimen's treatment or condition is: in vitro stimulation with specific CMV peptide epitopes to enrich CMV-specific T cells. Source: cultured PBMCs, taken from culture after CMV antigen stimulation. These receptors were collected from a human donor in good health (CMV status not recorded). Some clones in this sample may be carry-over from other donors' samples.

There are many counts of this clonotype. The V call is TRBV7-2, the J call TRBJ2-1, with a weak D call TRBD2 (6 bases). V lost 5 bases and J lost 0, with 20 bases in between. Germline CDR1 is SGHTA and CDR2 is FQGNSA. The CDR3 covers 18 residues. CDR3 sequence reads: CASSPTSGVLSSYNEQFF. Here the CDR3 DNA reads TGTGCCAGCAGCCCGACTAGTGGAGTACTTAGCTCCTACAATGAGCAGTTCTTC. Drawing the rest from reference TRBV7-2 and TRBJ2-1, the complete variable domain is GAGVSQSPSNKVTEKGKDVELRCDPISGHTALYWYRQSLGQGLEFLIYFQGNSAPDKSGLPSDRFSAERTGGSVSTLTIQRTQQEDSAVYLCASSPTSGVLSSYNEQFFGPGTRLTVL.

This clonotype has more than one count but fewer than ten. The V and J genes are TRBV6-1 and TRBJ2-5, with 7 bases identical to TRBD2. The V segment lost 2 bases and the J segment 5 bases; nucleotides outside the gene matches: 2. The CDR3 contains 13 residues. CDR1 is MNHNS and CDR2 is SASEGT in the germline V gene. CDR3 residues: CASSEILAETQYF. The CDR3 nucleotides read TGTGCCAGCAGTGAAATACTAGCGGAGACCCAGTACTTC.

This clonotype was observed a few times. The DNA for the CDR3 is TGCGCCAGCAGCGAGGACAGGGGAGCTGAAGCTTTCTTT. This gives the protein CASSEDRGAEAFF. The chain recombines TRBV5-1 with TRBJ1-1, with 9 bases identical to TRBD1. The CDR3 is made up of 13 amino acids. Germline trimming cut 4 bases from V and 6 bases from J; bases unmatched to any gene: 4. In germline, CDR1 is SGHRS, CDR2 YFSETQ.

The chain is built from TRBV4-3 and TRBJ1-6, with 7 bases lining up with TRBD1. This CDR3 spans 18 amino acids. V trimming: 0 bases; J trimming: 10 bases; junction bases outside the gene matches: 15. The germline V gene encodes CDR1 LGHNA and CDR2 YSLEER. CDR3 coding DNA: TGCGCCAGCAGCCAAGAGCCACCTTCAGGGGGGGTATGGTCACCCCTCCACTTT. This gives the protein CASSQEPPSGGVWSPLHF.

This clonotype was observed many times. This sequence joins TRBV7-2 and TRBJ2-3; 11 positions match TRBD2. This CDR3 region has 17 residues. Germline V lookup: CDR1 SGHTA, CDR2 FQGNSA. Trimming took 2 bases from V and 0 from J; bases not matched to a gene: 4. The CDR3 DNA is TGTGCCAGCAGCTTACGCCGACTAGCGGGAAGCACAGATACGCAGTATTTT. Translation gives CASSLRRLAGSTDTQYF.